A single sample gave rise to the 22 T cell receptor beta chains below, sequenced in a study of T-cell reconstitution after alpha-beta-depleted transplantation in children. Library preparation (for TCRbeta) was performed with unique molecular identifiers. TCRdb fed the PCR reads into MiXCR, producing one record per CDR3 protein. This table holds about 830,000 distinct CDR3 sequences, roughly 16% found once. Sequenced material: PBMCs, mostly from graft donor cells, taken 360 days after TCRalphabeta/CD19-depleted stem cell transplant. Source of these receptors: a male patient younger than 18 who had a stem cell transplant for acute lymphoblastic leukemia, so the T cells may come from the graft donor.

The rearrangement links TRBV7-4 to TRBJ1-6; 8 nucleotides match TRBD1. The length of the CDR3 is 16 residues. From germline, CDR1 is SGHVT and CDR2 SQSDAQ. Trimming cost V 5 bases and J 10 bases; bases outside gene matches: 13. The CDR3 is CASSTPGPRGQSPLHF. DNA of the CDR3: TGTGCCAGCAGCACTCCAGGGCCCAGGGGGCAGTCACCCCTCCACTTT.

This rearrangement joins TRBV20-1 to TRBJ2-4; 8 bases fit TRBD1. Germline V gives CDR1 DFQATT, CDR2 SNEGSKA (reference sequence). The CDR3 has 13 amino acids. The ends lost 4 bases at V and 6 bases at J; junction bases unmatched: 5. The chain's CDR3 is CSATTGGGNIQYF. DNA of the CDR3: TGCAGTGCTACTACAGGGGGAGGAAACATTCAGTACTTC.

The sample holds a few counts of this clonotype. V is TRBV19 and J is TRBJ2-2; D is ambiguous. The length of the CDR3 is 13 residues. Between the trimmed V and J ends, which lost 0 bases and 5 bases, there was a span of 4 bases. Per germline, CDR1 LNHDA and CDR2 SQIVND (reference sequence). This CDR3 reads CASSIDLTGELFF. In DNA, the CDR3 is TGTGCCAGTAGTATAGATCTGACCGGGGAGCTGTTTTTT. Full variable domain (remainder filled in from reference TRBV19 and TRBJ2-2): DGGITQSPKYLFRKEGQNVTLSCEQNLNHDAMYWYRQDPGQGLRLIYYSQIVNDFQKGDIAEGYSVSREKKESFPLTVTSAQKNPTAFYLCASSIDLTGELFFGEGSRLTVL.

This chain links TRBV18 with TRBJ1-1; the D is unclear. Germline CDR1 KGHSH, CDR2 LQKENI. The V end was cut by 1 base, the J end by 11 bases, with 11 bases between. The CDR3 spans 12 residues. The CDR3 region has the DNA TGTGCCAGCTCACCACTGGACCCCGATGCTTTCTTT. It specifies CASSPLDPDAFF.

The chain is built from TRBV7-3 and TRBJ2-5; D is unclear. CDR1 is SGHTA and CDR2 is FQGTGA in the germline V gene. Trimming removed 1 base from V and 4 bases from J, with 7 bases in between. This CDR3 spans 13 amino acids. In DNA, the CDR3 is TGTGCCAGCAGCTTAATGTCTGGAGAGACCCAGTACTTC. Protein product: CASSLMSGETQYF. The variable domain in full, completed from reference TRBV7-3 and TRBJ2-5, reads GAGVSQTPSNKVTEKGKYVELRCDPISGHTALYWYRQSLGQGPEFLIYFQGTGAADDSGLPNDRFFAVRPEGSVSTLKIQRTERGDSAVYLCASSLMSGETQYFGPGTRLLVL.

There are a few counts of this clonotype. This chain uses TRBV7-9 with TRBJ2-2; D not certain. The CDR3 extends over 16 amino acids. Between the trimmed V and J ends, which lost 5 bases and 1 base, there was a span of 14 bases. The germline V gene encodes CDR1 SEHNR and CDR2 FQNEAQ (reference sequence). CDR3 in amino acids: CASSPPGLQNTGELFF. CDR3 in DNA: TGTGCCAGCAGCCCTCCAGGCCTACAGAACACCGGGGAGCTGTTTTTT. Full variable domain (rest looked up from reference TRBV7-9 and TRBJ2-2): DTGVSQNPRHKITKRGQNVTFRCDPISEHNRLYWYRQTLGQGPEFLTYFQNEAQLEKSRLLSDRFSAERPKGSFSTLEIQRTEQGDSAMYLCASSPPGLQNTGELFFGEGSRLTVL.

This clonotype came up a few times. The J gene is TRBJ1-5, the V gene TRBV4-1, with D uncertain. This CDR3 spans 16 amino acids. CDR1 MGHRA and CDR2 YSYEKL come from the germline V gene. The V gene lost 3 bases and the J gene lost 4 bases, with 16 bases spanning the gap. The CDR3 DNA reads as TGCGCCAGCAGCCACCGGACCCCTGGGCCAAATCAGCCCCAGCATTTT. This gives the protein CASSHRTPGPNQPQHF.

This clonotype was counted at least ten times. DNA for the CDR3: TGCAGCGTTGGTCTCGGGACAGAAGTCACAGATACGCAGTATTTT. Residues: CSVGLGTEVTDTQYF. The chain uses TRBV29-1 and TRBJ2-3; 7 bases align to TRBD1. The CDR3 length is 15 residues. Germline V lookup: CDR1 SQVTM, CDR2 ANQGSEA. Germline trimming cut 4 bases from V and 2 bases from J; bases unmatched to any gene: 9.

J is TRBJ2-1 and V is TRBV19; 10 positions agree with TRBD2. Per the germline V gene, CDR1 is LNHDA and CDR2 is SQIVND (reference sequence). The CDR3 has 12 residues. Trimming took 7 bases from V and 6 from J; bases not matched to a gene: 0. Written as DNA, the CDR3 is TGTGCCAGTACTAGCGGGGGCAATGAGCAGTTCTTC. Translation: CASTSGGNEQFF.

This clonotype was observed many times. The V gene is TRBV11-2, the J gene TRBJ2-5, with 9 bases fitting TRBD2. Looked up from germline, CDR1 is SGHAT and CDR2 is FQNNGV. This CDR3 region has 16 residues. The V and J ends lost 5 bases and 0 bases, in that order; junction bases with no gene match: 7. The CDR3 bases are TGTGCCAGCAGCGCAACTAGCGGGCCGTACCAAGAGACCCAGTACTTC. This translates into CASSATSGPYQETQYF.

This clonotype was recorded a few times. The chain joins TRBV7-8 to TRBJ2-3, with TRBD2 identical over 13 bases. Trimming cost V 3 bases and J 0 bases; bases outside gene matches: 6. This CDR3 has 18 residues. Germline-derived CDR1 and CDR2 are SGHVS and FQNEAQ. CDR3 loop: CASSFAGTSGTSTDTQYF. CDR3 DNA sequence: TGTGCCAGCAGCTTTGCCGGGACTAGCGGGACTAGCACAGATACGCAGTATTTT.

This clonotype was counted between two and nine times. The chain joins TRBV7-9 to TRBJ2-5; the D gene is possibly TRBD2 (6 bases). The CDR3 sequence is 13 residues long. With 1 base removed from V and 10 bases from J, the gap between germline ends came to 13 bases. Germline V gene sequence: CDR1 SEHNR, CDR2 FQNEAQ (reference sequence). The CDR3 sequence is CASSLVRSGVQYF. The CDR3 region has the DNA TGTGCCAGCAGCTTAGTTCGATCGGGGGTCCAGTACTTC.

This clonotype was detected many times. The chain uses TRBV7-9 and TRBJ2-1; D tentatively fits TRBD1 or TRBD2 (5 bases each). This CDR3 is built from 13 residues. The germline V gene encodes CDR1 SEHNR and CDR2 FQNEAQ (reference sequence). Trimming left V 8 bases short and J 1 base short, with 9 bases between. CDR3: CASRDGSYNEQFF. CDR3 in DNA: TGTGCCAGCCGGGACGGATCCTACAATGAGCAGTTCTTC.

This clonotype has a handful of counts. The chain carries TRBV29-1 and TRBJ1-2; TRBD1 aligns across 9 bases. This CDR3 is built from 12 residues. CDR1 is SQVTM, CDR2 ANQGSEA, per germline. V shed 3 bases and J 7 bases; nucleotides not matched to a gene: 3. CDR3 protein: CSVETGGGGYTF. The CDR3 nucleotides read TGCAGCGTTGAGACAGGGGGAGGTGGCTACACCTTC.

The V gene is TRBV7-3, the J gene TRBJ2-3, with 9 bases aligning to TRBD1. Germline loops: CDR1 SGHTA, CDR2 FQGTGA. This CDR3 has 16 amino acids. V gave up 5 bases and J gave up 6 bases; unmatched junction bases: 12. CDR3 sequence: CASSRDRVRAGDTQYF. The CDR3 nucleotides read TGTGCCAGCAGCCGGGACAGGGTGAGGGCAGGGGATACGCAGTATTTT. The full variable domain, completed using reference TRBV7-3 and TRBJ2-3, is GAGVSQTPSNKVTEKGKYVELRCDPISGHTALYWYRQSLGQGPEFLIYFQGTGAADDSGLPNDRFFAVRPEGSVSTLKIQRTERGDSAVYLCASSRDRVRAGDTQYFGPGTRLTVL.

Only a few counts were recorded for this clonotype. The CDR3 sequence is CASSQNGQVLDSPLHF. CDR3 DNA: TGCGCCAGCAGCCAAAACGGACAGGTTTTGGATTCACCCCTCCACTTT. V is TRBV5-1 and J is TRBJ1-6, with TRBD1 identical over 7 bases. CDR1 is SGHRS, CDR2 YFSETQ, per germline. V shed 4 bases, J shed 8 bases, and the junction held 12 bases outside the gene matches. The CDR3 has 16 amino acids.

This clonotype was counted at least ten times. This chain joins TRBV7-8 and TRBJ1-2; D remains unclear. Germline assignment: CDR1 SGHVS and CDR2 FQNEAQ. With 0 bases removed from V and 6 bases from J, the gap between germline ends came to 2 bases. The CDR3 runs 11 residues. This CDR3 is CASSLADGYTF. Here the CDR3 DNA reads TGTGCCAGCAGCTTAGCGGATGGCTACACCTTC.

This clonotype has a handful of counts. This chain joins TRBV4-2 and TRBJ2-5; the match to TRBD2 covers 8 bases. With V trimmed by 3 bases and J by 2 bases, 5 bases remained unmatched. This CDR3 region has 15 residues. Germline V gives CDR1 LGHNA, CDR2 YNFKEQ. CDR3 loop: CASSHAGRAQETQYF. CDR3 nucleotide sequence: TGTGCCAGCAGCCATGCCGGGAGGGCTCAAGAGACCCAGTACTTC.

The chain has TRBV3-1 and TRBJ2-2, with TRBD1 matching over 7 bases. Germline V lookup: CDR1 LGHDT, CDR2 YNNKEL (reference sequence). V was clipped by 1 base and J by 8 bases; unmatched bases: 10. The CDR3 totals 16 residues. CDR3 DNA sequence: TGTGCCAGCAGCCAAGTATACAGGGGTAGGATTGGGGAGCTGTTTTTT. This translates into CASSQVYRGRIGELFF.

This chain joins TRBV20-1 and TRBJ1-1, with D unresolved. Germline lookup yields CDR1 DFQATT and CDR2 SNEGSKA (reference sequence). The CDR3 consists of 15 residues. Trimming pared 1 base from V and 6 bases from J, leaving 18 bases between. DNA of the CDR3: TGCAGTGCTAGAGGGGTCCCTGGTGTATGGCCTGAAGCTTTCTTT. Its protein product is CSARGVPGVWPEAFF.

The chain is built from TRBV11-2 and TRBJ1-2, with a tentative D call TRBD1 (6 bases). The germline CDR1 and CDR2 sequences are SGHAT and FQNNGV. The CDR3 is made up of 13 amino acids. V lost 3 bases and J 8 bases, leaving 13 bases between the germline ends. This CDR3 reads CASSLTGIGGYTF. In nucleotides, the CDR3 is TGTGCCAGCAGCTTGACAGGTATAGGAGGCTACACCTTC. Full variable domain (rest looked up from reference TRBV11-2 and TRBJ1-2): EAGVAQSPRYKIIEKRQSVAFWCNPISGHATLYWYQQILGQGPKLLIQFQNNGVVDDSQLPKDRFSAERLKGVDSTLKIQPAKLEDSAVYLCASSLTGIGGYTFGSGTRLTVV.

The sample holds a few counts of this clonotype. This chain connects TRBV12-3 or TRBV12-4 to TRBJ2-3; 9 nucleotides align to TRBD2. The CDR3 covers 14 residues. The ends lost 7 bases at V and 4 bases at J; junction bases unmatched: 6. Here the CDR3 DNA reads TGTGCCAGCATCGTAGCGGGAGTATCAGATACGCAGTATTTT. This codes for CASIVAGVSDTQYF.